This T cell receptor beta chain was captured in a study of T-cell reconstitution after alpha-beta-depleted transplantation in children. Findings and caveats of the study: Newly generated T cells supplied most T-cell counts and diversity one year post-transplant.

A TCRbeta library incorporating unique molecular identifiers was prepared. TCRdb ran MiXCR on the PCR reads and lists one entry per CDR3 protein. The sample records roughly 300,000 distinct CDR3 sequences, 9.5% to 13% being singletons. In its sample, this clonotype was seen many times. What it recognizes is unknown. The V end lost 7 bases, the J end lost 4 bases, and 6 bases lay between the germline ends. The CDR3 is made up of 11 amino acids. Germline lookup yields CDR1 SGDLS and CDR2 YYNGEE. The rearrangement joins TRBV9 to TRBJ1-3, with D unclear. This receptor was taken from a male patient between 2 and 10 years old who had a stem cell transplant for chronic granulomatous disease, so the T cells may come from the graft donor. This specimen was peripheral blood, taken 180 days after TCRalphabeta/CD19-depleted stem cell transplant. The CDR3 loop is CASRKGNTIYF. CDR3 nucleotides: TGTGCCAGCCGAAAAGGAAACACCATATATTTT.